These 26 T cell receptor beta chains came from one sample sequenced in a study of OX40 agonist ivuxolimab in advanced cancers. Generated by immunoSEQ multiplex PCR, the TCRdb table keeps only in-frame clones and is missing some. The sample lists roughly 150,000 clones, roughly 94% occurring once. The specimen comprised CD4+ or CD8+ T cells sorted from blood, sampled in a trial of the OX40 agonist ivuxolimab. The receptors derive from an adult with an advanced solid tumor such as melanoma, head and neck, liver or kidney cancer.

The chain uses TRBV5-4 and TRBJ2-5; the D gene could be TRBD1 or TRBD2 (6 bases each). The J call could be wrong; TRBJ2-7 is a better fit for the DNA end. Germline V gene sequence: CDR1 SGHNT, CDR2 YYREEE (reference sequence). There are 14 residues in the CDR3. The CDR3 DNA sequence: TGTGCCAGCAGCTTGGGGGGGGCAGAGAACGAGCAGTACTTC. Its protein product is CASSLGGAENEQYF.

V gene TRBV4-1 combines with J gene TRBJ2-7; TRBD1 matches at 10 bases. The V gene end was trimmed by 1 base and the J gene end by 9 bases; junction bases not matched to a gene: 6. This CDR3 spans 14 amino acids. Germline values: CDR1 MGHRA, CDR2 YSYEKL. In nucleotides, the CDR3 is TGCGCCAGCAGCCAAGGGACAGGGGGGGTCGCGCAGTACTTC. It translates to CASSQGTGGVAQYF.

The V gene is TRBV5-1, the J gene TRBJ2-5; 11 bases align to TRBD2. Trimming removed 4 bases from V and 2 bases from J; junction bases left unmatched: 4. Germline CDR1 and CDR2: SGHRS and YFSETQ. The CDR3 has 15 amino acids. CDR3 nucleotide sequence: TGCGCCAGCAGCGAACTAGCGGGGGCACAAGAGACCCAGTACTTC. Translated: CASSELAGAQETQYF.

The chain couples TRBV28 to TRBJ2-4; D is unresolved. CDR1 is MDHEN and CDR2 is SYDVKM in the germline V gene. Trimming shortened V by 5 bases and J by 1 base, and 12 bases separated the two germline ends. The CDR3 sequence is 15 residues long. CDR3 nucleotide sequence: TGTGCCAGCAGTCCCCACTCCGGGGCCAAAAACATTCAGTACTTC. Amino acid sequence: CASSPHSGAKNIQYF. Based on the CDR3 plus reference TRBV28 and TRBJ2-4, the full variable domain is DVKVTQSSRYLVKRTGEKVFLECVQDMDHENMFWYRQDPGLGLRLIYFSYDVKMKEKGDIPEGYSVSREKKERFSLILESASTNQTSMYLCASSPHSGAKNIQYFGAGTRLSVL.

This chain connects TRBV6-6 to TRBJ1-1; weak D call: TRBD1 (6 bases). Trimming left V 2 bases short and J 10 bases short, with 14 bases between. CDR3 length: 13 amino acids. Germline CDR1 is MNHNY and CDR2 is SVGAGI (reference sequence). Here the CDR3 reads CASSYENRAVAFF. The DNA for the CDR3 is TGTGCCAGCAGTTACGAAAACAGGGCAGTAGCTTTCTTT.

The chain carries TRBV5-1 and TRBJ1-1, with D possibly TRBD1 on 6 matching bases. Germline loops: CDR1 SGHRS, CDR2 YFSETQ. V was pared by 3 bases and J by 1 base, with 10 bases between. CDR3 length: 14 amino acids. The CDR3 protein is CASSSGTPNTEAFF. In DNA, the CDR3 is TGCGCCAGCAGCTCCGGGACACCGAACACTGAAGCTTTCTTT.

The chain employs TRBV4-3 and TRBJ2-7; 8 bases line up with TRBD2. In germline, CDR1 is LGHNA, CDR2 YSLEER. V gave up 0 bases and J gave up 4 bases; unmatched junction bases: 8. This CDR3 region has 16 residues. This chain's CDR3 is CASSQDFATSVYEQYF. The CDR3 nucleotides are TGCGCCAGCAGCCAAGATTTCGCGACTAGCGTATACGAGCAGTACTTC.

This rearrangement joins TRBV5-4 to TRBJ1-3; 9 bases align to TRBD1. Per the germline V gene, CDR1 is SGHNT and CDR2 is YYREEE (reference sequence). V lost 4 bases, J lost 0 bases, and 5 bases stayed unmatched. CDR3 length: 16 residues. The CDR3 DNA follows: TGTGCCAGCAGCCAGGGACAGGGATTCTCTGGAAACACCATATATTTT. It yields the protein CASSQGQGFSGNTIYF.

The chain recombines TRBV5-4 with TRBJ1-1; D is perhaps TRBD1 (6 bases). From germline, CDR1 is SGHNT and CDR2 YYREEE (reference sequence). The CDR3 loop spans 14 amino acids. Trimming left V 0 bases short and J 6 bases short, with 12 bases between. CDR3 nucleotide sequence: TGTGCCAGCAGCTTGGGGACTGGGGGCGCTGAAGCTTTCTTT. It codes for CASSLGTGGAEAFF.

The V and J genes are TRBV7-2 and TRBJ2-7; 9 nucleotides match TRBD1. With V trimmed by 6 bases and J by 5 bases, 8 bases remained unmatched. Germline V gene data show CDR1 as SGHTA and CDR2 as FQGNSA. This CDR3 has 14 residues. CDR3 amino acids: CASSSARTGDEQYF. The CDR3, as DNA: TGTGCCAGCAGTTCGGCACGGACAGGGGACGAGCAGTACTTC.

The gene calls are TRBV6-1 and TRBJ1-1; D may be TRBD1 (5 bases). Trimming cost V 6 bases and J 8 bases, with 22 bases left between them. This CDR3 contains 15 residues. CDR1 and CDR2 (germline): MNHNS, SASEGT. The CDR3 reads CASSGPGTGTYEAFF. The CDR3 DNA reads as TGTGCCAGCAGCGGTCCCGGGACGGGAACCTACGAAGCTTTCTTT.

The CDR3 sequence: CASSEGFWQGNEKLFF. DNA of the CDR3: TGTGCCAGCAGTGAAGGTTTCTGGCAGGGGAATGAAAAACTGTTTTTT. The V call is TRBV6-1, the J call TRBJ1-4, with D possibly TRBD1 on 6 matching bases. Germline CDR1 is MNHNS and CDR2 is SASEGT. The CDR3 covers 16 residues. With 1 base removed from V and 5 bases from J, the gap between germline ends came to 14 bases.

V is TRBV6-6 and J is TRBJ2-2; 9 bases are a match to TRBD1. Germline V lookup: CDR1 MNHNY, CDR2 SVGAGI (reference sequence). The ends lost 2 bases at V and 5 bases at J; junction bases unmatched: 3. This CDR3 spans 15 amino acids. The CDR3 coding sequence is TGTGCCAGCAGTTACCACGGACAGGGGACCGGGGAGCTGTTTTTT. It translates to CASSYHGQGTGELFF.

The chain joins TRBV7-2 to TRBJ2-7, with D possibly TRBD2 on 6 matching bases. This CDR3 comprises 15 residues. Deletions cut 7 bases from V and 0 bases from J, with 16 bases between. Germline loops: CDR1 SGHTA, CDR2 FQGNSA. The CDR3 loop is CASTLAGTRSYEQYF. CDR3 in DNA: TGTGCCAGCACCCTCGCCGGGACTCGCTCCTACGAGCAGTACTTC.

The sample holds one count of this clone. The chain links TRBV6-1 to TRBJ2-7, with 11 nucleotides matching TRBD2. Germline V gene data show CDR1 as MNHNS and CDR2 as SASEGT. Trimming removed 6 bases from V and 3 bases from J; junction bases left unmatched: 7. This CDR3 comprises 15 residues. This chain's CDR3 is CASRTGTSGFYEQYF. The CDR3 bases are TGTGCCAGCAGGACCGGGACTAGCGGATTCTACGAGCAGTACTTC.

The chain is built from TRBV7-2 and TRBJ2-1; the match to TRBD1 covers 8 bases. Germline V gene lookup returns CDR1 SGHTA and CDR2 FQGNSA. The CDR3 is 14 amino acids. V shed 1 base, J shed 8 bases, and the junction held 4 bases outside the gene matches. The CDR3 loop is CASSLEAGGDEQFF. CDR3 DNA sequence: TGTGCCAGCAGCTTAGAGGCAGGGGGCGATGAGCAGTTCTTC.

The rearrangement uses TRBV6-5 and TRBJ1-2; 7 bases match TRBD1. This CDR3 spans 13 amino acids. After removal of 6 bases from V and 8 bases from J, the junction contained 9 bases not matched to a gene. The germline V gene has CDR1 MNHEY and CDR2 SVGAGI. The CDR3 protein is CASSPTGPGGYTF. The CDR3 DNA is TGTGCCAGCAGCCCGACAGGGCCGGGGGGCTACACCTTC.

The chain is built from TRBV10-3 and TRBJ2-5, with 8 bases aligning to TRBD1. From germline, CDR1 is ENHRY and CDR2 SYGVKD. CDR3 length: 16 residues. V shed 2 bases and J 4 bases; nucleotides not matched to a gene: 9. CDR3 nucleotides: TGTGCCATCAGTGAGCTTGGGGACAGGTGGGGAGAGACCCAGTACTTC. Encoded protein: CAISELGDRWGETQYF.

J is TRBJ1-2 and V is TRBV10-3; 7 positions agree with TRBD1. The CDR3 is 14 residues long. Trimming took 11 bases from V and 3 from J; bases not matched to a gene: 12. The germline CDR1 and CDR2 sequences are ENHRY and SYGVKD. The CDR3 is CALRGTQGDYGYTF. Written as DNA, the CDR3 is TGTGCCCTTCGGGGTACTCAGGGGGACTATGGCTACACCTTC.

V usage is TRBV11-2 and J usage is TRBJ2-5, with no clear D. This CDR3 contains 11 residues. Trimming removed 1 base from V and 5 bases from J, with 2 bases in between. Per germline, CDR1 SGHAT and CDR2 FQNNGV. CDR3 in DNA: TGTGCCAGCAGCTTAGCTGAGACCCAGTACTTC. Amino acid sequence: CASSLAETQYF.

The rearrangement links TRBV11-2 to TRBJ1-2, with a tentative D call TRBD1 (6 bases). Per germline, CDR1 SGHAT and CDR2 FQNNGV. V lost 4 bases and J lost 2, with 23 bases in between. This CDR3 spans 18 amino acids. CDR3 amino acids: CASSSIRGTRVGNYGYTF. CDR3 sequence (DNA): TGTGCCAGCAGCTCTATTAGGGGGACCAGGGTGGGGAACTATGGCTACACCTTC.

The V and J genes are TRBV28 and TRBJ1-2, with 8 bases matching TRBD1. CDR1 and CDR2 from the germline V gene are MDHEN and SYDVKM. The CDR3 is 17 residues long. V lost 2 bases, J lost 8 bases, and 16 bases stayed unmatched. In DNA, the CDR3 is TGTGCCAGCAGTTTAGTGGGACAGGAACGGTCTATGGAGGGCTACACCTTC. Protein product: CASSLVGQERSMEGYTF.

J is TRBJ2-7 and V is TRBV4-3; 14 bases agree with TRBD2. This CDR3 region has 16 residues. V gave up 2 bases and J gave up 5 bases; unmatched junction bases: 5. Germline V CDR1 and CDR2: LGHNA, YSLEER. The chain's CDR3 is CASSQRGTSGSNEQYF. The CDR3 DNA sequence: TGCGCCAGCAGCCAAAGAGGGACTAGCGGGAGTAACGAGCAGTACTTC.

This chain connects TRBV5-6 to TRBJ2-6; D is undetermined. Looked up from germline, CDR1 is SGHDT and CDR2 is YYEEEE. V lost 2 bases and J 0 bases, leaving 6 bases between the germline ends. The CDR3 has 15 residues. CDR3 amino acids: CASSFRASGANVLTF. DNA for the CDR3: TGTGCCAGCAGCTTTAGGGCCTCTGGGGCCAACGTCCTGACTTTC. Full variable domain (remainder filled in from reference TRBV5-6 and TRBJ2-6): DAGVTQSPTHLIKTRGQQVTLRCSPKSGHDTVSWYQQALGQGPQFIFQYYEEEERQRGNFPDRFSGHQFPNYSSELNVNALLLGDSALYLCASSFRASGANVLTFGAGSRLTVL.

The chain joins TRBV4-3 to TRBJ2-7; possibly TRBD1 for D (6 bases). The CDR3 is 16 residues long. The V and J ends lost 0 bases and 1 base respectively, with 13 bases between them. Germline V gives CDR1 LGHNA, CDR2 YSLEER. This CDR3 is CASSQDRTETSYEQYF. The CDR3 DNA follows: TGCGCCAGCAGCCAAGATCGGACAGAAACGTCCTACGAGCAGTACTTC.

The gene calls are TRBV7-3 and TRBJ1-1, with TRBD1 matching over 7 bases. Germline V gene sequence: CDR1 SGHTA, CDR2 FQGTGA. CDR3 length: 13 residues. V lost 5 bases and J lost 11; bases outside the gene matches: 11. CDR3 amino acids: CASSQGQTDMAFF. CDR3 in DNA: TGTGCCAGCAGCCAGGGACAGACAGATATGGCTTTCTTT.